Given below is one T cell receptor (beta chain) in context. Autologous stem cell transplantation was followed by relapse in every patient, and brentuximab vedotin exposure varied. This entry comes from a study of PD-1 blockade in classical Hodgkin lymphoma. Unmatched junction bases numbered 8, after V lost 5 bases and J lost 4 bases. The V gene's germline CDR1 is SGHRS and CDR2 YFSETQ. CDR3 length equals 15 residues. The repertoire was sequenced with immunoSEQ multiplex PCR; TCRdb's copy has only in-frame clones and lacks some. The sample carries tens of thousands of clones, more than 70% recorded once.

The source of this sequence is a human donor with classical Hodgkin lymphoma. The specimen was peripheral blood mononuclear cells (PBMCs), collected before the second cycle of nivolumab. The J gene is TRBJ2-3, the V gene TRBV5-1; 9 positions agree with TRBD1. For the CDR3, the DNA is TGCGCCAGCAGGATAGGGACAGGGATCGCAGATACGCAGTATTTT. Amino acids: CASRIGTGIADTQYF.